This TCR beta chain derives from a study of radiotherapy plus CTLA-4 blockade in lung cancer. V was pared by 1 base and J by 9 bases, with 9 bases of the junction left unmatched. CDR1 and CDR2 (germline): WSHSY, SAAADI. The CDR3 length is 16 residues. Using immunoSEQ multiplex PCR, the repertoire was profiled, and TCRdb retains in-frame clones only, with some absent. This table has roughly 90,000 clones, about four fifths appearing once. Only a few counts were recorded for this clone. The clonotype originates from a human donor with non-small cell lung cancer that progressed on radiotherapy plus ipilimumab. The chain joins TRBV10-2 to TRBJ2-1; TRBD2 matches 10 bases. Sequencing used peripheral blood, obtained from a patient treated with radiotherapy plus ipilimumab. The CDR3 DNA follows: TGCGCCAGCAGTGAGTATCAAGCGGGAGGGCCAGGTGAGCAGTTCTTC. It translates to CASSEYQAGGPGEQFF.